The clone carrying this T cell receptor beta chain has just a few counts. This sample stems from a study of blood T cell repertoires in COVID-19. Across the study: The study drew acute and convalescent COVID-19 samples from the United States, Italy and Spain.

In the original analysis: Amplification of reference gene primers provided the estimated nucleated cell counts. The table came from immunoSEQ multiplex PCR; TCRdb's copy has only in-frame clones and leaves some out. That table is the source of V, J and clone size, and D and trimming were worked out from the DNA. The repertoire includes roughly 250,000 clones, about 80% of them detected once, and 9.6% sits in the top ten. The CDR3 totals 13 residues. Trimming shortened V by 0 bases and J by 11 bases, and 13 bases separated the two germline ends. The germline V gene has CDR1 SGHAT and CDR2 FQNNGV. Sequenced: peripheral blood. This receptor was obtained from a woman over 75 with acute or convalescent COVID-19. This chain links TRBV11-2 with TRBJ1-1; D is possibly TRBD1 (6 bases). CDR3 amino acids: CASSLDPRGWAFF. CDR3 DNA: TGTGCCAGCAGCTTAGACCCCAGGGGATGGGCTTTCTTT. Full variable domain (remainder filled in from reference TRBV11-2 and TRBJ1-1): EAGVAQSPRYKIIEKRQSVAFWCNPISGHATLYWYQQILGQGPKLLIQFQNNGVVDDSQLPKDRFSAERLKGVDSTLKIQPAKLEDSAVYLCASSLDPRGWAFFGQGTRLTVV.